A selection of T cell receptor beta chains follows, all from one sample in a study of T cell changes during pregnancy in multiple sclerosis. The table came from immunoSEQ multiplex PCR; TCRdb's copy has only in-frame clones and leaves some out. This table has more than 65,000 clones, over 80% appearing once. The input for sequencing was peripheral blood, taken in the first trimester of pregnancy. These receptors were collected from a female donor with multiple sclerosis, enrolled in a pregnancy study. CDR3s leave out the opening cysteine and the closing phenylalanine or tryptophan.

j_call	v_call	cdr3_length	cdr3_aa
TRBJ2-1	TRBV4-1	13	ASSQLMGLLGEQF
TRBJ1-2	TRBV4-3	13	ASSQERTGYYGYT
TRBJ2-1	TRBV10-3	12	AIRPSTGYNEQF
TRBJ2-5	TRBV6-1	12	ASSEAWGGKTQY
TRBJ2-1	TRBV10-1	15	ASSGTSGIVSYNEQF
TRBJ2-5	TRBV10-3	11	AIRDRAVETQY
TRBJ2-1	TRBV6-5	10	ASSYSGPRRF
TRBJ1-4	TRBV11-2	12	ASSLEGRGEKLF
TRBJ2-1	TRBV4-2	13	ASSQDETTYNEQF
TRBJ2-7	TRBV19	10	ASSISGDEQY
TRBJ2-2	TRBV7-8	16	ASSLGDLAGAYAGELF
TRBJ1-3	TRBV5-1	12	ASSLAGGGNTIY
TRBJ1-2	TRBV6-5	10	ASSYRGNGYT
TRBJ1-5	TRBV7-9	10	ASSEASEPQH
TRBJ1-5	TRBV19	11	ASRDRANQPQH
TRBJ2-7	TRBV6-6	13	ASSYSGPDPYEQY
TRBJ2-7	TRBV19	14	ASSPQRPARVGEQY
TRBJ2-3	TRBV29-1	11	SVGLAGVYTQY
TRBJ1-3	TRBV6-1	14	ASSEWFPSSGNTIY
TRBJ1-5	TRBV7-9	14	ASSPEGGGRGKPQH
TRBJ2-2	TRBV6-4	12	ASRRQGDTGELF
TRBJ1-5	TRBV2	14	ASSQSGHYSNQPQH
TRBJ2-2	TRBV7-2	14	ASSLAAAGSTGELF
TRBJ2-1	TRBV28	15	ASRTTSGSSSYNEQF
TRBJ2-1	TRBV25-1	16	ASSSPSWEGGSYNEQF
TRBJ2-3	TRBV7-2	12	ASSFPALGTSNY
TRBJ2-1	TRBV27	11	ASSLQGYNEQF
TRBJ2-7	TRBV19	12	ASRGAGQSYEQY
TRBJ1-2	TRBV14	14	ASSFGGQGQPYGYT
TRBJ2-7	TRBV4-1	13	ASSQPPAGSYEQY
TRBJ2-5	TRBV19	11	ASSIVASETQY
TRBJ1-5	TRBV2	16	ASSEPVEQGLSNQPQH
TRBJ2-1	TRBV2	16	ASTRLGAGATLYNEQF
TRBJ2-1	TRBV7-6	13	ASSLGQGANDEQF
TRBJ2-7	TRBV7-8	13	ASSSTGTGLHEQY
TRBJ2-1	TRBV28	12	ASRVAVPYNEQF
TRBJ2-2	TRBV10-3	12	AISLGTATGELF
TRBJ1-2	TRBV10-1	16	AIVLGRRGPRGNYGYT
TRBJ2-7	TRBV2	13	ASSVRGTKISEQY
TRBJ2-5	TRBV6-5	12	ASSLTGSGETQY
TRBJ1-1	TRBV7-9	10	ASSRTGTEAF
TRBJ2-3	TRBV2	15	ASSGFTRGAGTDTQY
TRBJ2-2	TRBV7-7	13	ASSQRGVGTGELF
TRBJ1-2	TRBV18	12	ASSPGRENYGYT
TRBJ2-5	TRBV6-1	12	ASSPSGSRETQY
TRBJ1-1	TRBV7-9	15	ASSLGLPRNRNTEAF
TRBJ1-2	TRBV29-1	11	SVEEEGDYGYT